Below are 23 T cell receptor beta chains sequenced from a single sample in a study of T cell responses to AZD1222 COVID-19 vaccine. Data came from immunoSEQ multiplex PCR; TCRdb stores just in-frame clones and leaves some out. This table has some 150,000 clones, more than 75% appearing once. Sample: peripheral blood, taken on day 0 of AZD1222 vaccination. These receptor sequences come from an adult in good health.

The rearrangement uses TRBV19 and TRBJ1-1; D is perhaps TRBD1 (5 bases). Germline lookup yields CDR1 LNHDA and CDR2 SQIVND (reference sequence). Trimming stripped 1 base from V and 3 bases from J, with 9 bases between. The CDR3 runs 14 residues. The CDR3 region has the DNA TGTGCCAGTAGTATAGCCCAGGGATACACTGAAGCTTTCTTT. It encodes CASSIAQGYTEAFF.

The chain couples TRBV9 to TRBJ1-2; D may be TRBD1 (6 bases). Germline lookup yields CDR1 SGDLS and CDR2 YYNGEE. The germline V and J ends were trimmed by 0 bases and 4 bases, with 13 bases remaining between them. The CDR3 length is 15 residues. The CDR3 region has the DNA TGTGCCAGCAGCGTAGCTGAGGGGGGCGTCTATGGCTACACCTTC. It encodes CASSVAEGGVYGYTF.

The chain recombines TRBV6-5 with TRBJ1-6, with D unclear. V lost 3 bases and J lost 11, with 11 bases in between. CDR3 length equals 13 residues. The germline V gene encodes CDR1 MNHEY and CDR2 SVGAGI. The CDR3: CASSYAAVAPLHF. The DNA for the CDR3 is TGTGCCAGCAGTTATGCCGCGGTCGCACCCCTCCACTTT.

This chain joins TRBV2 and TRBJ1-2; TRBD1 might be the D (6 bases). This CDR3 comprises 12 residues. CDR1 and CDR2 (germline): SNHLY, FYNNEI. V was cut by 11 bases and J by 6 bases, with 16 bases left in between. The CDR3 nucleotides are TGTGCCGGCGGAGGGGGGGGACATGGCTACACCTTC. It yields the protein CAGGGGGHGYTF.

The V and J genes are TRBV5-1 and TRBJ1-1; a possible D gene is TRBD1 (6 bases). V gave up 2 bases and J gave up 3 bases, with 14 bases separating them. This CDR3 is built from 15 residues. The germline V gene has CDR1 SGHRS and CDR2 YFSETQ. In DNA form, the CDR3 reads TGCGCCAGCAGCTTATACAGGGCCACGGACACTGAAGCTTTCTTT. This translates into CASSLYRATDTEAFF.

The rearrangement uses TRBV28 and TRBJ1-5; possible D gene TRBD1, 6 bases. Germline CDR1 is MDHEN and CDR2 is SYDVKM. This CDR3 contains 14 residues. With 8 bases removed from V and 9 bases from J, the gap between germline ends came to 20 bases. CDR3 amino acids: CASRGQLWDRPQHF. CDR3 in DNA: TGTGCCAGCCGGGGGCAGCTTTGGGATCGGCCCCAGCATTTT.

The DNA for the CDR3 is TGTGCCAGCAGGGGGGGGACAGGGGTTTCACCCCTCCACTTT. It codes for CASRGGTGVSPLHF. V is TRBV28 and J is TRBJ1-6, with 10 bases matching TRBD1. Per the germline V gene, CDR1 is MDHEN and CDR2 is SYDVKM. Germline trimming cut 6 bases from V and 9 bases from J; bases unmatched to any gene: 5. The CDR3 totals 14 residues. Full variable domain (missing parts from reference TRBV28 and TRBJ1-6): DVKVTQSSRYLVKRTGEKVFLECVQDMDHENMFWYRQDPGLGLRLIYFSYDVKMKEKGDIPEGYSVSREKKERFSLILESASTNQTSMYLCASRGGTGVSPLHFGNGTRLTVT.

This chain joins TRBV30 and TRBJ2-7; D possibly corresponds to TRBD2 (6 bases). Germline CDR1 GTSNPN, CDR2 SVGIG (reference sequence). Trimming left V 3 bases short and J 0 bases short, with 15 bases between. This CDR3 has 15 residues. CDR3 nucleotide sequence: TGTGCCTGGAGCCCACGCCGTAGCGGCTCCTACGAGCAGTACTTC. Translation: CAWSPRRSGSYEQYF.

Written as DNA, the CDR3 is TGTGCCACCAGTGATTCGCCAGAGACCCAGTACTTC. Translation: CATSDSPETQYF. The chain combines TRBV24-1 with TRBJ2-5; D unresolved. The V gene lost 2 bases and the J gene lost 4 bases, with 4 bases spanning the gap. CDR1 is KGHDR and CDR2 is SFDVKD in the germline V gene. The CDR3 spans 12 residues.

This clone was seen only once. The chain is built from TRBV4-3 and TRBJ2-1; D ambiguous. The CDR3 has 13 amino acids. The germline V gene encodes CDR1 LGHNA and CDR2 YSLEER. The ends were cut back, 0 bases at V and 7 bases at J, with 7 bases in the middle. This CDR3 reads CASSQDPPNEQFF. In DNA, the CDR3 is TGCGCCAGCAGCCAAGATCCCCCTAATGAGCAGTTCTTC.

As concerns this clone: The limits of the CDR3 on the DNA are not certain, so only TCRdb's listed CDR3 is given. This rearrangement joins TRBV7-3 to TRBJ2-1; the D call TRBD1 from the table was never checked on the DNA. The CDR3 is 15 residues long, ends included. Germline CDR1 SGHTA, CDR2 FQGTGA. CDR3 loop: CASSFGPGATYEQFF.

The chain recombines TRBV28 with TRBJ1-2; D is unclear. The CDR3 contains 15 residues. CDR1 is MDHEN and CDR2 is SYDVKM in the germline V gene. Trimming shortened V by 4 bases and J by 0 bases, and 12 bases separated the two germline ends. CDR3 in DNA: TGTGCCAGCAGTTCACTAACCCAGGCTAACTATGGCTACACCTTC. Translation: CASSSLTQANYGYTF.

The CDR3 spells CASSKDSSYNSPLHF. The CDR3 coding sequence is TGTGCCAGCAGCAAGGACAGCTCCTATAATTCACCCCTCCACTTT. The chain joins TRBV7-9 to TRBJ1-6; maybe TRBD1 (6 bases). CDR1 is SEHNR and CDR2 is FQNEAQ in the germline V gene (reference sequence). Between the trimmed V and J ends, which lost 5 bases and 0 bases, there was a span of 8 bases. The length of the CDR3 is 15 residues. Full variable domain (outside the CDR3, taken from reference TRBV7-9 and TRBJ1-6): DTGVSQNPRHKITKRGQNVTFRCDPISEHNRLYWYRQTLGQGPEFLTYFQNEAQLEKSRLLSDRFSAERPKGSFSTLEIQRTEQGDSAMYLCASSKDSSYNSPLHFGNGTRLTVT.

This sequence joins TRBV6-5 and TRBJ2-4; D possibly matches TRBD1 or TRBD2 (5 bases each). From germline, CDR1 is MNHEY and CDR2 SVGAGI. This CDR3 is 14 amino acids long. Trimming took off 3 bases at V and 5 bases at J, with 11 bases between the two ends. CDR3 DNA: TGTGCCAGCAGTTATGGGGGTGCCGAAAACATTCAGTACTTC. This encodes CASSYGGAENIQYF.

This sequence joins TRBV2 and TRBJ1-6; D remains ambiguous. Germline CDR1 and CDR2: SNHLY and FYNNEI. The V and J ends lost 0 bases and 10 bases respectively, with 16 bases between them. The CDR3 runs to 16 residues. In nucleotides, the CDR3 is TGTGCCAGCAGTGAAGCTTCCACTCGGGAATGGTCACCCCTCCACTTT. Translation: CASSEASTREWSPLHF.

This chain uses TRBV6-2 or TRBV6-3 with TRBJ1-1, with D perhaps TRBD1 (5 bases). This CDR3 spans 14 amino acids. With 6 bases removed from V and 5 bases from J, the gap between germline ends came to 16 bases. Germline V gene lookup returns CDR1 MNHEY and CDR2 SVGEGT. In DNA form, the CDR3 reads TGTGCCAGCAGCTCCTTGCAGGGCTCGACTGAAGCTTTCTTT. Translation gives CASSSLQGSTEAFF.

This rearrangement joins TRBV19 to TRBJ1-5; no definite D call. CDR1 and CDR2 (germline): LNHDA, SQIVND (reference sequence). This CDR3 has 15 amino acids. V was pared by 4 bases and J by 1 base, with 11 bases between. CDR3 in DNA: TGTGCCAGTAGTACCCGAAGCTTCAGCAATCAGCCCCAGCATTTT. It specifies CASSTRSFSNQPQHF.

The chain links TRBV29-1 to TRBJ2-7; TRBD1 matches at 12 bases. J gave up 7 bases and V 3 bases, and 7 bases lay outside the gene matches. In germline, CDR1 is SQVTM, CDR2 ANQGSEA. The CDR3 contains 14 residues. CDR3 sequence reads: CSVDGDRGPGEQYF. The CDR3 coding sequence is TGCAGCGTTGATGGGGACAGGGGGCCGGGGGAGCAGTACTTC.

The rearrangement links TRBV29-1 to TRBJ2-7; D may match TRBD1 or TRBD2 (5 bases each). Germline CDR1 reads SQVTM; CDR2 reads ANQGSEA. The CDR3 sequence is 16 residues long. V was shortened by 4 bases and J by 5 bases, with 24 bases between the two germline ends. As DNA, the CDR3 is TGCAGCGTTGCTTACCAAGGGAATGGGGGTCTGGACGAGCAGTACTTC. This encodes CSVAYQGNGGLDEQYF.

J is TRBJ1-6 and V is TRBV20-1; D gene ambiguous. Germline V lookup: CDR1 DFQATT, CDR2 SNEGSKA (reference sequence). CDR3 length: 13 amino acids. V was pared by 3 bases and J by 7 bases, with 10 bases between. DNA for the CDR3: TGCAGTGCTAGTCGCTCAGAAAATTCACCCCTCCACTTT. Translating it yields CSASRSENSPLHF.

The V call is TRBV6-5, the J call TRBJ1-4; D call uncertain. Germline CDR1 is MNHEY and CDR2 is SVGAGI. The CDR3 is made up of 15 amino acids. V was pared by 4 bases and J by 6 bases, with 15 bases between. The CDR3 DNA reads as TGTGCCAGCAGTTTCGCAGGAATACTTCATGAAAAACTGTTTTTT. Protein product: CASSFAGILHEKLFF.

This clone occurred once. V is TRBV11-2 and J is TRBJ1-3; maybe TRBD1 (5 bases). The length of the CDR3 is 15 residues. CDR1 SGHAT and CDR2 FQNNGV come from the germline V gene. V gave up 2 bases and J gave up 4 bases, with 12 bases separating them. CDR3 sequence reads: CASSLRGVGGNTIYF. CDR3 in DNA: TGTGCCAGCAGCTTACGGGGGGTCGGCGGAAACACCATATATTTT. Combining the CDR3 with reference TRBV11-2 and TRBJ1-3 gives the whole variable domain EAGVAQSPRYKIIEKRQSVAFWCNPISGHATLYWYQQILGQGPKLLIQFQNNGVVDDSQLPKDRFSAERLKGVDSTLKIQPAKLEDSAVYLCASSLRGVGGNTIYFGEGSWLTVV.

In this sample, this clone turned up a few times. The rearrangement links TRBV7-2 to TRBJ2-7; 9 bases agree with TRBD2. This CDR3 is 14 amino acids long. Germline assignment: CDR1 SGHTA and CDR2 FQGNSA. V lost 5 bases and J lost 3; bases outside the gene matches: 5. Written as DNA, the CDR3 is TGTGCCAGCAGCAGGACTAGCGACTACTACGAGCAGTACTTC. It encodes CASSRTSDYYEQYF.